These 14 T cell receptor beta chains were all obtained from the same sample, sequenced in a study of shared clonotypes between healthy human individuals. Clones were sequenced by immunoSEQ multiplex PCR, and TCRdb holds only the in-frame ones, with some missing. The table has 1,500,000 or so clones, roughly 96% seen once. The sequencing sample was made of naive CD4+ T cells sorted from blood. This sample's subset: CD45RA+ positively selected. The origin of the receptors is a man under 40 in good health.

The CDR3 spells CASSNYPKGRNEQFF. The CDR3 DNA reads as TGTGCCAGTAGTAATTACCCCAAGGGGCGCAATGAGCAGTTCTTC. The chain joins TRBV19 to TRBJ2-1, with D perhaps TRBD1 (5 bases). Germline CDR1 and CDR2: LNHDA and SQIVND (reference sequence). The V end was cut by 4 bases, the J end by 6 bases, with 16 bases between. CDR3 length: 15 amino acids.

This rearrangement joins TRBV9 to TRBJ2-3, with 9 bases identical to TRBD2. This CDR3 spans 14 amino acids. The ends lost 4 bases at V and 6 bases at J; junction bases unmatched: 6. Germline values: CDR1 SGDLS, CDR2 YYNGEE. CDR3 bases: TGTGCCAGCAGCCCAATCGGACTAGCGGATACGCAGTATTTT. This sequence encodes CASSPIGLADTQYF.

V is TRBV4-3 and J is TRBJ2-7; 7 bases line up with TRBD2. This CDR3 spans 15 amino acids. The ends lost 0 bases at V and 2 bases at J; junction bases unmatched: 4. Germline V gives CDR1 LGHNA, CDR2 YSLEER. The CDR3 DNA reads TGCGCCAGCAGCCAAGATCGTGGACTAGCCTACGAGCAGTACTTC. Translated: CASSQDRGLAYEQYF.

This chain uses TRBV7-3 with TRBJ2-3; 7 bases are a match to TRBD2. The V gene end was trimmed by 1 base and the J gene end by 0 bases; junction bases not matched to a gene: 7. CDR1 is SGHTA and CDR2 is FQGTGA in the germline V gene. The CDR3 is 17 amino acids. The chain's CDR3 is CASSLIRVSGSTDTQYF. CDR3 nucleotides: TGTGCCAGCAGCTTAATCCGGGTTAGCGGGAGCACAGATACGCAGTATTTT.

This clone was detected only once. The V call is TRBV19, the J call TRBJ1-5; tentatively, D is TRBD1 (5 bases). Between the trimmed V and J ends, which lost 7 bases and 5 bases, there was a span of 12 bases. Looked up from germline, CDR1 is LNHDA and CDR2 is SQIVND (reference sequence). The CDR3 contains 13 residues. The CDR3 is CASTWDAYQPQHF. Here the CDR3 DNA reads TGTGCCAGTACATGGGACGCCTATCAGCCCCAGCATTTT.

The chain carries TRBV10-2 and TRBJ1-4; maybe TRBD1 (6 bases). V lost 6 bases and J 8 bases, leaving 16 bases between the germline ends. The CDR3 length is 14 residues. The germline CDR1 and CDR2 sequences are WSHSY and SAAADI. The CDR3 sequence is CASRTLGGFEKLFF. Here the CDR3 DNA reads TGCGCCAGCAGGACTTTAGGGGGTTTCGAAAAACTGTTTTTT.

This clone showed up just once. The chain employs TRBV2 and TRBJ2-2, with 10 bases lining up with TRBD1. The CDR3 length is 15 residues. V trimming: 5 bases; J trimming: 1 base; junction bases outside the gene matches: 1. Germline lookup yields CDR1 SNHLY and CDR2 FYNNEI. The CDR3 loop reads CASSWDRGNTGELFF. In DNA form, the CDR3 reads TGTGCCAGCAGTTGGGACAGGGGGAACACCGGGGAGCTGTTTTTT. Supplemented by reference TRBV2 and TRBJ2-2, the full variable domain reads EPEVTQTPSHQVTQMGQEVILRCVPISNHLYFYWYRQILGQKVEFLVSFYNNEISEKSEIFDDQFSVERPDGSNFTLKIRSTKLEDSAMYFCASSWDRGNTGELFFGEGSRLTVL.

The CDR3 DNA follows: TGCAGCGTTCTGGACCCCGCTGGGGGAAAACTGTTTTTT. Translating gives CSVLDPAGGKLFF. The V call is TRBV29-1, the J call TRBJ1-4; TRBD1 is a possible D gene (5 bases). Between the trimmed V and J ends, which lost 5 bases and 10 bases, there was a span of 17 bases. Germline V gene data show CDR1 as SQVTM and CDR2 as ANQGSEA. The CDR3 covers 13 residues.

V and J are TRBV2 and TRBJ1-1; D remains ambiguous. Per the germline V gene, CDR1 is SNHLY and CDR2 is FYNNEI. This CDR3 has 13 residues. V was cut by 11 bases and J by 0 bases, with 13 bases left in between. CDR3 nucleotide sequence: TGTGCCCAGTATAGAAGCCTGAACACTGAAGCTTTCTTT. Translating gives CAQYRSLNTEAFF.

The rearrangement links TRBV7-3 to TRBJ1-1; tentatively, D is TRBD1 (6 bases). Trimming pared 3 bases from V and 1 base from J, leaving 9 bases between. Germline values: CDR1 SGHTA, CDR2 FQGTGA. There are 14 residues in the CDR3. CDR3 sequence (DNA): TGTGCCAGCAGCTTCAGGGGAAAGAACACTGAAGCTTTCTTT. Protein sequence: CASSFRGKNTEAFF. Looking up the rest from reference TRBV7-3 and TRBJ1-1 gives the full variable domain: GAGVSQTPSNKVTEKGKYVELRCDPISGHTALYWYRQSLGQGPEFLIYFQGTGAADDSGLPNDRFFAVRPEGSVSTLKIQRTERGDSAVYLCASSFRGKNTEAFFGQGTRLTVV.

The chain links TRBV11-2 to TRBJ2-1; TRBD2 aligns across 7 bases. V trimming: 6 bases; J trimming: 0 bases; junction bases outside the gene matches: 8. CDR1 is SGHAT, CDR2 FQNNGV, per germline. CDR3 length equals 16 residues. As DNA, the CDR3 is TGTGCCAGCAGGTTGCGAGCGGGATTCTCCTACAATGAGCAGTTCTTC. Translation gives CASRLRAGFSYNEQFF.

This sequence joins TRBV10-3 and TRBJ2-7; 8 nucleotides align to TRBD1. V was pared by 6 bases and J by 2 bases, with 3 bases of the junction left unmatched. Germline V gene sequence: CDR1 ENHRY, CDR2 SYGVKD. CDR3 length: 13 residues. The CDR3 loop is CAIRETGAYEQYF. As DNA, the CDR3 is TGTGCCATCAGAGAGACAGGGGCCTACGAGCAGTACTTC.

This clone was seen more than once but under ten times. V gene TRBV19 combines with J gene TRBJ2-7; D is unclear. The germline V gene encodes CDR1 LNHDA and CDR2 SQIVND (reference sequence). The CDR3 is 14 residues long. V dropped 5 bases and J dropped 0 bases, with 11 bases sitting between them. This CDR3 is CASSSLPFSYEQYF. The CDR3 bases are TGTGCCAGTAGTTCCCTTCCCTTCTCCTACGAGCAGTACTTC.

The CDR3 here is CASNPAGGTGVFGYTF. In DNA, the CDR3 is TGTGCCAGCAATCCCGCCGGGGGGACAGGGGTTTTTGGCTACACCTTC. The genes are TRBV28 and TRBJ1-2; 10 positions agree with TRBD1. Germline values: CDR1 MDHEN, CDR2 SYDVKM. After removal of 7 bases from V and 7 bases from J, the junction contained 15 bases not matched to a gene. The CDR3 totals 16 residues.